This TCR beta chain was captured in a study of T cells in Graves' hyperthyroidism and ophthalmopathy. Germline values: CDR1 MDHEN, CDR2 SYDVKM. This CDR3 is built from 12 residues. V lost 8 bases, J lost 3 bases, and 9 bases lay in between. Blood sampling occurred at first hyperthyroidism diagnosis, ahead of any ophthalmopathy symptoms. This clonotype has a count of ten or more. Its target is not known. Amplification of TCR beta CDR3 regions used RNA as the template. The primer set for the first-round RT-PCR of the TCR CDR3 was HTBI. TCRdb re-derived calls from the multiplex PCR reads in MiXCR, one entry per CDR3 protein. In the table there are more than 300,000 distinct CDR3 sequences, about 18% of which are singletons. Study-wide findings and caveats: In blood, most of the thyroid clonotypes expanded above 0.001 were also present. Progression to ophthalmopathy was predicted a median of approximately 6.4 months early.

What was sequenced was blood. The TCR originated in a woman aged 25 to 45 with Graves' hyperthyroidism that later progressed to Graves' ophthalmopathy. The V and J genes are TRBV28 and TRBJ2-3, with D possibly matching TRBD2 (5 bases). The CDR3 loop reads CASGSQTDTQYF. The CDR3 coding sequence is TGTGCCAGCGGGAGCCAAACAGATACGCAGTATTTT. The whole variable domain, filled in from reference TRBV28 and TRBJ2-3, reads DVKVTQSSRYLVKRTGEKVFLECVQDMDHENMFWYRQDPGLGLRLIYFSYDVKMKEKGDIPEGYSVSREKKERFSLILESASTNQTSMYLCASGSQTDTQYFGPGTRLTVL.